What follows are 8 T cell receptor delta chains derived from one specimen sequenced in a study of γδ T cells in repeated Plasmodium falciparum infection. TCRdb reanalyzed the multiplex PCR reads using CATT. The sample consists of around 49,000 delta-chain clones, about 1.9% of them appearing once. Bulk repertoires came from Vgamma9/Vdelta2+ or Vdelta2-negative gammadelta T cells flow-sorted from PBMC. The sequenced material came from gamma-delta T cells from blood. These TCRs come from a pool of human donors (malaria-infected and uninfected, not separated).

This clone was recorded at least ten times. The mismatch at residue 15 between this DNA's translation and the TCRdb protein of a much larger clone likely reflects a read error; the protein shown is translated from the DNA. With the J gene uncalled, the V gene is TRDV2; TRDD3, as called in the table, went unchecked against the DNA. From germline, CDR1 is GEAIGNYY and CDR2 EKD. The CDR3 has 17 residues. CDR3 DNA sequence: TGTGCCTGTGACACCCCATGGGTGGGGGATACCTCCGATAAACCCATCTTT. Amino acids: CACDTPWVGDTSDKPIF.

On this clone: For this DNA, TCRdb reports the protein of a much larger clone, which diverges at residue 11, most likely from a read error; the protein presented here is translated directly from the DNA. The J gene is TRDJ1, the V gene TRDV1; 8 nucleotides align to TRDD3. The J gene comes from matching the DNA to germline here; TCRdb lacks it. This CDR3 is 15 amino acids long. After removal of 4 bases from V and 7 bases from J, the junction contained 11 bases not matched to a gene. CDR1 and CDR2 (germline): TSWWSYY, QGS. CDR3 coding DNA: TGTGCTCTTGGGGCCGGGACTGGGGGTGTCGCTAAACTCATCTTT. It codes for CALGAGTGGVAKLIF.

On this clone: The protein recorded in TCRdb matches a much larger clone and deviates from this DNA's translation at residue 11, suggesting a read error; the protein here is obtained by translating the DNA. The gene calls are TRDV1 and TRDJ1; 7 bases fit TRDD3. Here the J gene was assigned by germline matching of the DNA, as TCRdb has none. The CDR3 runs to 17 residues. V shed 4 bases, J shed 0 bases, and the junction held 11 bases outside the gene matches. Germline assignment: CDR1 TSWWSYY and CDR2 QGS. The CDR3 is CALGGRPPGGHTDKLIF. DNA of the CDR3: TGTGCTCTTGGGGGTCGCCCTCCTGGGGGGCACACCGATAAACTCATCTTT.

This clone was recorded at least ten times. This rearrangement joins TRDV1 to TRDJ1; 12 bases align to TRDD3. The V and J ends lost 4 bases and 2 bases, in that order; junction bases with no gene match: 14. The germline gives CDR1 TSWWSYY, CDR2 QGS. This CDR3 comprises 19 residues. CDR3: CALGAPRTPGGYGTDKLIF. The CDR3 DNA reads as TGTGCTCTTGGGGCCCCTCGGACCCCTGGGGGATACGGAACCGATAAACTCATCTTT.

This clone was detected many times. The protein TCRdb lists belongs to a much larger clone and differs from this DNA's translation at residue 11, which points to a read error; the protein shown is made from the DNA. The J gene is TRDJ1, the V gene TRDV2; 10 bases fit TRDD3. The J gene, missing from TCRdb, was assigned here through DNA to germline matching. Germline CDR1 reads GEAIGNYY; CDR2 reads EKD. The trim removed 0 bases at V and 0 bases at J, leaving 12 bases unmatched. The length of the CDR3 is 19 residues. The CDR3 sequence is CACDTVGGIRLHHTDKLIF. The CDR3 bases are TGTGCCTGTGACACCGTAGGGGGGATACGCCTGCACCACACCGATAAACTCATCTTT.

This clone was seen more than once but under ten times. The likely explanation is a read error, given a far larger clone one base away. The same CDR3 also results from other DNA sequences found in this sample. The CDR3 nucleotides read TGTGCCTGTGACACCTTGCTGAGTGGGAAAGTACTGGGGGATTCCCCGTATACCGATAAACTCATCTTT. The encoded protein is CACDTLLSGKVLGDSPYTDKLIF. The V gene is TRDV2, the J gene TRDJ1; 10 bases are a match to TRDD3. No J gene was available from TCRdb, and it was assigned here by a germline match of the DNA. The CDR3 is 23 residues long. Trimming removed 0 bases from V and 2 bases from J; junction bases left unmatched: 26. The V gene's germline CDR1 is GEAIGNYY and CDR2 EKD.

On this clone: A read error likely explains why the TCRdb protein, taken from a much larger clone, differs from this DNA's translation at residue 6; the protein shown is translated from the DNA. The CDR3 is CACDVPGETSDKLIF. Written as DNA, the CDR3 is TGTGCCTGTGACGTACCGGGGGAGACCTCCGATAAACTCATCTTT. This chain links TRDV2 with TRDJ1, with D perhaps TRDD3 (6 bases). The J gene, missing from TCRdb, was assigned here through DNA to germline matching. The CDR3 runs to 15 residues. Germline assignment: CDR1 GEAIGNYY and CDR2 EKD. The germline V and J ends were trimmed by 3 bases and 3 bases, with 16 bases remaining between them.

With regard to this clone: This DNA translates differently at residue 4 from the TCRdb protein, which is that of a much larger clone; a read error is likely, and the protein shown is the DNA's own translation. The chain employs TRDV1 and TRDJ1; 9 bases match TRDD3. CDR3 length: 22 residues. From germline, CDR1 is TSWWSYY and CDR2 QGS. The CDR3 spells CALWENQFKYWGTPLYTDKLIF. CDR3 DNA sequence: TGTGCTCTTTGGGAAAACCAATTCAAGTACTGGGGGACACCTCTGTACACCGATAAACTCATCTTT.